This TCR beta chain was obtained from a study of blood T cells in healthy people across ages. A second PCR of about 7 to 11 cycles used a sample-barcoded 5' primer and a J-beta primer mix. Each CDR3 protein is one row after TCRdb ran MiXCR on the 5' RACE reads. The table includes approximately 940,000 distinct CDR3 sequences, roughly 43% detected once. Material for sequencing was blood. The sequence was obtained from a man aged 25 to 45 in good health.

The CDR3 is CRGGTSGPDTQYF. DNA for the CDR3: TGCAGGGGCGGGACTAGCGGTCCCGATACGCAGTATTTT. The chain uses TRBV20-1 and TRBJ2-3; 11 bases match TRBD2. CDR1 DFQATT and CDR2 SNEGSKA come from the germline V gene (reference sequence). The CDR3 runs 13 residues.